Listed here are 7 T cell receptor beta chains from one sample, sequenced in a study of regulatory T cells in long-lasting Graves disease. HTBI primers from iRepertoire and Arm-PCR of CDR3 regions yielded the TCR beta libraries. TCRdb passed the multiplex PCR reads through MiXCR, listing each CDR3 protein once. In the table there are 300,000 to 500,000 distinct CDR3 sequences, 20% to 25% of which are singletons. Time point noted: persistent/refractory GD, antithyroid drugs over 5 years with positive TRAb. The TCR library was made from RNA that had been extracted from PBMCs in TRIzol. The sample consisted of peripheral blood mononuclear cells (PBMCs), taken when the disease was refractory, from a patient treated with antithyroid drugs. These receptors originate from a female donor with Graves disease.

The chain combines TRBV28 with TRBJ2-2; D remains unclear. V was cut by 5 bases and J by 7 bases, with 11 bases left in between. Germline CDR1 MDHEN, CDR2 SYDVKM. The CDR3 spans 13 residues. The CDR3 reads CASSQKPNGELFF. The CDR3 DNA is TGTGCCAGCAGTCAGAAACCTAACGGGGAGCTGTTTTTT.

Points on this clonotype: A much more abundant neighbour one base away suggests this may be a read error. The chain has TRBV3-1 and TRBJ1-1, with D uncertain. Looked up from germline, CDR1 is LGHDT and CDR2 is YNNKEL (reference sequence). The CDR3 extends over 11 amino acids. The CDR3 coding sequence is TGTGCCGGCAGCCAAGAAGGAAAAGCTTTCTTT. Translated: CAGSQEGKAFF. The entire variable domain, with the rest obtained from reference TRBV3-1 and TRBJ1-1, is as follows: DTAVSQTPKYLVTQMGNDKSIKCEQNLGHDTMYWYKQDSKKFLKIMFSYNNKELIINETVPNRFSPKSPDKAHLNLHINSLELGDSAVYFCAGSQEGKAFFGQGTRLTVV.

This chain uses TRBV3-1 with TRBJ1-5; D unclear. The CDR3 contains 14 residues. Trimming pared 3 bases from V and 2 bases from J, leaving 8 bases between. Germline V gene lookup returns CDR1 LGHDT and CDR2 YNNKEL (reference sequence). The CDR3 DNA follows: TGTGCCAGCAGCCACCTTGATGGCAATCAGCCCCAGCATTTT. Its protein product is CASSHLDGNQPQHF.

In its sample, this clonotype was seen a few times. The V gene is TRBV7-9, the J gene TRBJ1-2; 7 bases agree with TRBD1. There are 15 residues in the CDR3. With 5 bases clipped from V and 2 bases from J, the junction kept 8 bases outside the gene matches. CDR1 is SEHNR, CDR2 FQNEAQ, per germline (reference sequence). The CDR3: CASSLEGGANYGYTF. The CDR3 DNA is TGTGCCAGCAGCCTTGAAGGGGGCGCAAACTATGGCTACACCTTC.

In the case of this clonotype: It is likely a read error, because the conserved phenylalanine at the end of the CDR3 is missing. The J gene is TRBJ1-1, the V gene TRBV12-3 or TRBV12-4; possible D gene TRBD1, 6 bases. V was cut by 5 bases and J by 8 bases, with 18 bases left in between. The length of the CDR3 is 14 residues. This chain's CDR3 is CASSPRGGISEAFS. The CDR3 coding sequence is TGTGCCAGCAGTCCGAGGGGGGGGATATCGGAAGCTTTCTCT.

This clonotype was recorded many times. This chain uses TRBV7-2 with TRBJ2-7; 9 nucleotides align to TRBD1. The length of the CDR3 is 14 residues. CDR1 is SGHTA and CDR2 is FQGNSA in the germline V gene. The V and J ends lost 6 bases and 3 bases, in that order; junction bases with no gene match: 6. The CDR3 here is CASSSDRGSYEQYF. In DNA, the CDR3 is TGTGCCAGCAGTTCGGACAGGGGCAGCTACGAGCAGTACTTC.

This clonotype was found many times. The chain uses TRBV29-1 and TRBJ1-1; D ambiguous. Trimming left V 5 bases short and J 1 base short, with 14 bases between. CDR3 length: 14 amino acids. The germline V gene encodes CDR1 SQVTM and CDR2 ANQGSEA. The CDR3 DNA is TGCAGCGTTCTAGTACAGCTCGGGAACACTGAAGCTTTCTTT. It codes for CSVLVQLGNTEAFF.